The next 24 T cell receptor beta chains were all read from a single sample in a study of CD8 T cells in Susac syndrome. Random hexamers were used to reverse transcribe an amount of roughly 0.45 to 1 ug RNA. One entry per CDR3 protein results from TCRdb running MiXCR on the immunoSEQ multiplex PCR reads. The sample has about 85,000 distinct CDR3 sequences, 94% seen once; the top ten hold about 0.3%. The sample comprised CD8+ T cells from PBMCs. The receptor set was obtained from a human donor in good health.

The chain carries TRBV29-1 and TRBJ2-1; TRBD2 matches at 8 bases. Germline CDR1 is SQVTM and CDR2 is ANQGSEA. The CDR3 spans 14 residues. The trim removed 0 bases at V and 10 bases at J, leaving 8 bases unmatched. CDR3 protein: CSVEDGSGRIEQFF. The CDR3 DNA follows: TGCAGCGTTGAAGATGGGAGCGGGAGAATCGAGCAGTTCTTC.

V usage is TRBV19 and J usage is TRBJ1-2; TRBD1 is a possible D gene (5 bases). Deletions cut 6 bases from V and 1 base from J, with 12 bases between. Germline V gives CDR1 LNHDA, CDR2 SQIVND (reference sequence). The CDR3 is 14 residues long. CDR3 nucleotides: TGTGCCAGTAGCCCAGACAGCTTTAACTATGGCTACACCTTC. It translates to CASSPDSFNYGYTF.

The rearrangement uses TRBV23-1 and TRBJ2-1; 7 bases fit TRBD1. TRBV23-1 is marked as an open reading frame, function uncertain. Trimming at V came to 8 bases and at J to 12 bases, leaving 19 bases not matched to a gene. The CDR3 is made up of 15 amino acids. The CDR3 DNA reads TGCGCCAGCCCGGGACAGCCGCACCTGAAAGATGGGCAGTTCTTC. Translated, it gives CASPGQPHLKDGQFF.

The rearrangement joins TRBV6-1 to TRBJ2-1; D not certain. Germline V gives CDR1 MNHNS, CDR2 SASEGT. The CDR3 length is 15 residues. V gave up 1 base and J gave up 6 bases, with 13 bases separating them. CDR3 region: CASSEGSKRLNEQFF. The CDR3 nucleotides read TGTGCCAGCAGTGAAGGATCCAAGAGGCTCAATGAGCAGTTCTTC.

V is TRBV13 and J is TRBJ2-7, with TRBD2 matching 16 bases. The CDR3 has 16 residues. The germline V gene has CDR1 PRHDT and CDR2 FYEKMQ (reference sequence). J was trimmed by 5 bases and V by 5 bases; bases with no gene match: 6. DNA of the CDR3: TGTGCCAGCAGCCCGGGACTAGCGGGAGGGCCAGACGAGCAGTACGTC. It translates to CASSPGLAGGPDEQYV.

V is TRBV6-4 and J is TRBJ2-1; D unclear. The CDR3 loop spans 14 amino acids. The V gene's germline CDR1 is MRHNA and CDR2 SNTAGT. Trimming left V 2 bases short and J 10 bases short, with 15 bases between. CDR3 DNA: TGTGCCAGCAGTGACGGTATAAGCGCTCAGGAGCAGTTCTTC. Amino acids: CASSDGISAQEQFF.

The chain uses TRBV5-4 and TRBJ2-7; D remains ambiguous. The ends were cut back, 0 bases at V and 2 bases at J, with 9 bases in the middle. CDR1 and CDR2 (germline): SGHNT, YYREEE (reference sequence). The CDR3 is 14 residues long. In nucleotides, the CDR3 is TGTGCCAGCAGCTTGGCCGGAGACGCCTACGAGCAGTACGTC. Amino acid sequence: CASSLAGDAYEQYV.

The J gene is TRBJ2-1, the V gene TRBV12-3 or TRBV12-4, with unresolved D. CDR3 length: 11 residues. The V end lost 7 bases, the J end lost 6 bases, and 7 bases lay between the germline ends. For the CDR3, the DNA is TGTGCCAGCACGAATAGCAATGAGCAGTTCTTC. Encoded protein: CASTNSNEQFF.

This rearrangement joins TRBV11-3 to TRBJ2-5; TRBD2 matches at 8 bases. Germline V gives CDR1 SGHNT, CDR2 YENEEA. The V segment lost 1 base and the J segment 1 base; nucleotides outside the gene matches: 11. The CDR3 consists of 18 residues. CDR3 bases: TGTGCCAGCAGCTTAGGGGCGGGGGGCGACTCTTCCCAAGAGACCCAGTACTTC. Its protein is CASSLGAGGDSSQETQYF.

In its sample, this clonotype was seen once. This CDR3 is CASSLQGHNEQFF. The CDR3 DNA follows: TGTGCCAGCAGCCTCCAGGGACACAATGAGCAGTTCTTC. The J gene is TRBJ2-1, the V gene TRBV7-9, with D perhaps matching TRBD1 or TRBD2 (5 bases each). Germline values: CDR1 SEHNR, CDR2 FQNEAQ (reference sequence). The CDR3 is 13 residues long. With 5 bases removed from V and 5 bases from J, the gap between germline ends came to 10 bases.

This clonotype was picked up one time. This chain uses TRBV20-1 with TRBJ2-7; 8 bases match TRBD1. Germline V gene data show CDR1 as DFQATT and CDR2 as SNEGSKA (reference sequence). V was clipped by 6 bases and J by 3 bases; unmatched bases: 10. The CDR3 loop spans 14 amino acids. The CDR3 loop is CSAEGTGPNYEQYF. CDR3 bases: TGCAGTGCGGAGGGGACAGGACCCAACTACGAGCAGTACTTC.

The genes are TRBV11-2 and TRBJ2-7, with D perhaps matching TRBD1 (6 bases). Germline V gene sequence: CDR1 SGHAT, CDR2 FQNNGV. The CDR3 length is 17 residues. The ends were cut back, 5 bases at V and 4 bases at J, with 24 bases in the middle. The CDR3: CASSQDGIGRGWYEQYF. The CDR3 nucleotides are TGTGCCAGCAGCCAAGACGGGATAGGCAGGGGATGGTACGAGCAGTACTTC.

This chain connects TRBV5-8 to TRBJ2-7, with 8 bases matching TRBD1. The V gene end was trimmed by 2 bases and the J gene end by 0 bases; junction bases not matched to a gene: 4. The CDR3 totals 15 residues. CDR1 and CDR2 from the germline V gene are SGHTS and YDEGEE. CDR3 nucleotides: TGTGCCAGCAGCTTTCGGACAGGGCTCTCCTACGAGCAGTACTTC. This codes for CASSFRTGLSYEQYF. The full variable domain, rest sourced from reference TRBV5-8 and TRBJ2-7, is EAGVTQSPTHLIKTRGQQATLRCSPISGHTSVYWYQQALGLGLQFLLWYDEGEERNRGNFPPRFSGRQFPNYSSELNVNALELEDSALYLCASSFRTGLSYEQYFGPGTRLTVT.

The chain employs TRBV9 and TRBJ2-1, with D maybe TRBD2 (7 bases). This CDR3 spans 13 amino acids. CDR1 and CDR2 from the germline V gene are SGDLS and YYNGEE. The V end was cut by 4 bases, the J end by 10 bases, with 15 bases between. The CDR3, as DNA: TGTGCCAGCAGCTCAAGGGGGGGCATGGAGCAGTTCTTC. This translates into CASSSRGGMEQFF. The full variable domain, completed using reference TRBV9 and TRBJ2-1, is DSGVTQTPKHLITATGQRVTLRCSPRSGDLSVYWYQQSLDQGLQFLIQYYNGEERAKGNILERFSAQQFPDLHSELNLSSLELGDSALYFCASSSRGGMEQFFGPGTRLTVL.

This clonotype was seen just once. Written as DNA, the CDR3 is TGCGCCAGCAGCATCGGGACAGGGGAGTACGAGCAGTACGTC. It encodes CASSIGTGEYEQYV. The chain joins TRBV5-1 to TRBJ2-7; 10 bases align to TRBD1. The CDR3 extends over 14 amino acids. V lost 4 bases, J lost 4 bases, and 5 bases stayed unmatched. Germline V CDR1 and CDR2: SGHRS, YFSETQ.

The genes are TRBV18 and TRBJ2-7; no clear D. Trimming stripped 2 bases from V and 2 bases from J, with 7 bases between. Germline CDR1 and CDR2: KGHSH and LQKENI. This CDR3 is built from 13 residues. Here the CDR3 DNA reads TGTGCCAGCTCACCAATCCCGACCTACGAGCAGTACTTC. Translating gives CASSPIPTYEQYF.

This chain joins TRBV7-9 and TRBJ1-2; possibly TRBD1 for D (5 bases). CDR1 and CDR2 (germline): SEHNR, FQNEAQ (reference sequence). CDR3 size: 15 residues. Trimming removed 4 bases from V and 7 bases from J, with 19 bases in between. CDR3 DNA sequence: TGTGCCAGCAGCTCGGAGGGACGCTGGTATGGTGGCTACACCTTC. Its translation: CASSSEGRWYGGYTF.

The V and J genes are TRBV19 and TRBJ2-7; D might be TRBD1 (6 bases). V was cut by 5 bases and J by 3 bases, with 11 bases left in between. The CDR3 runs to 13 residues. Germline V gene sequence: CDR1 LNHDA, CDR2 SQIVND (reference sequence). The CDR3 spells CASSPGHLYEQYV. The CDR3 DNA reads as TGTGCCAGTAGTCCGGGACACCTCTACGAGCAGTACGTC.

The chain couples TRBV3-1 to TRBJ2-7, with D hard to call. Trimming pared 1 base from V and 2 bases from J, leaving 9 bases between. In germline, CDR1 is LGHDT, CDR2 YNNKEL (reference sequence). This CDR3 comprises 14 residues. The CDR3 here is CASSQVLNPYEQYF. The CDR3 coding sequence is TGTGCCAGCAGCCAAGTATTAAACCCCTACGAGCAGTACTTC.

V usage is TRBV29-1 and J usage is TRBJ2-2; 8 positions match TRBD2. J was trimmed by 1 base and V by 3 bases; bases with no gene match: 1. Germline assignment: CDR1 SQVTM and CDR2 ANQGSEA. The CDR3 runs 14 residues. The CDR3 spells CSVDREGNTGELFF. The CDR3 nucleotides read TGCAGCGTTGATCGGGAGGGGAACACCGGGGAGCTGTTTTTT.

The chain recombines TRBV11-2 with TRBJ1-5, with 8 positions matching TRBD1. V lost 6 bases to trimming and J lost 7 bases; unmatched junction nucleotides: 14. CDR3 length: 16 amino acids. Germline CDR1 SGHAT, CDR2 FQNNGV. As DNA, the CDR3 is TGTGCCAGCAGTTCGTCCCGGGACAGGTTTAGACAGCCCCAGCATTTT. Its translation: CASSSSRDRFRQPQHF.

The chain is built from TRBV6-5 and TRBJ1-1; TRBD1 might be the D (5 bases). V gave up 4 bases and J gave up 4 bases, with 13 bases separating them. The germline V gene encodes CDR1 MNHEY and CDR2 SVGAGI. The CDR3 sequence is 14 residues long. CDR3 sequence reads: CASSLTRGVTEAFF. Here the CDR3 DNA reads TGTGCCAGCAGTTTAACACGAGGGGTCACTGAAGCTTTCTTT.

The genes are TRBV2 and TRBJ1-2, with 7 bases lining up with TRBD1. Germline CDR1 is SNHLY and CDR2 is FYNNEI. The CDR3 spans 10 residues. The CDR3 reads CAVQGIGYTF. The CDR3 region has the DNA TGTGCAGTACAGGGGATCGGCTACACCTTC.

The J gene is TRBJ2-7, the V gene TRBV6-2 or TRBV6-3; D possibly corresponds to TRBD1 (6 bases). CDR3 length: 12 residues. Trimming stripped 5 bases from V and 1 base from J, with 6 bases between. Germline V CDR1 and CDR2: MNHEY, SVGEGT. CDR3 protein: CASSGQSYEQYV. The CDR3 DNA follows: TGTGCCAGCAGTGGACAGTCCTACGAGCAGTACGTC.